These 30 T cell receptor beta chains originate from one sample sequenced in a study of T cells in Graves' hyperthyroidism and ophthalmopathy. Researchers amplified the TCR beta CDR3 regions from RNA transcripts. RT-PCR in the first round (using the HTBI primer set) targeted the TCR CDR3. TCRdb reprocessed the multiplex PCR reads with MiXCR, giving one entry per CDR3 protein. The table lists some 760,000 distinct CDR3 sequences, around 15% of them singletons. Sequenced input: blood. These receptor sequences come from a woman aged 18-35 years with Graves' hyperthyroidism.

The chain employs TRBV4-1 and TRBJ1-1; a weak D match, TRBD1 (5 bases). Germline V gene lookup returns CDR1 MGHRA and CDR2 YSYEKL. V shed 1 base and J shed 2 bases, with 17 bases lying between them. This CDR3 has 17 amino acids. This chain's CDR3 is CASSQAKSGAGNTEAFF. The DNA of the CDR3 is TGCGCCAGCAGCCAAGCCAAAAGCGGGGCGGGAAACACTGAAGCTTTCTTT.

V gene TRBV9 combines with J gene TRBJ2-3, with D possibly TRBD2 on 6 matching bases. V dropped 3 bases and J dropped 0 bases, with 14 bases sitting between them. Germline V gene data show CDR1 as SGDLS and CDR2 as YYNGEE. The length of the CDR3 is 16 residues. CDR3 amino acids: CASSARDSSSTDTQYF. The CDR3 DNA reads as TGTGCCAGCAGCGCCCGGGACTCCTCAAGCACAGATACGCAGTATTTT.

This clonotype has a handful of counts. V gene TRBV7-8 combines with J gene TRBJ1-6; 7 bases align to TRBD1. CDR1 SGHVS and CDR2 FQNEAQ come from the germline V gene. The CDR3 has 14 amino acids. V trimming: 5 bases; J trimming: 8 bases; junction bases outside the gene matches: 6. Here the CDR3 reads CASSRHRGDSPLHF. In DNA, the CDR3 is TGTGCCAGCAGCCGCCACAGGGGAGATTCACCCCTCCACTTT.

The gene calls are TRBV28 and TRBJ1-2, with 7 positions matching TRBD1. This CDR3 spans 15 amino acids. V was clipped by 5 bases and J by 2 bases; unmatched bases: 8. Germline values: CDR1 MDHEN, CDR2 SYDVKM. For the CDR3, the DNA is TGTGCCAGCAGTCCCACAGGGGCGGCAAACTATGGCTACACCTTC. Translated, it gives CASSPTGAANYGYTF.

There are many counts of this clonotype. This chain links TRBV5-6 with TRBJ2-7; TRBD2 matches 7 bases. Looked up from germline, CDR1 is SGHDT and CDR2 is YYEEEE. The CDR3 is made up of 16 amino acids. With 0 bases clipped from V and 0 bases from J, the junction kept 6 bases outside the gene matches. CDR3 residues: CASSLGITSVSYEQYF. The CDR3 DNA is TGTGCCAGCAGCTTGGGGATCACTAGCGTCTCCTACGAGCAGTACTTC.

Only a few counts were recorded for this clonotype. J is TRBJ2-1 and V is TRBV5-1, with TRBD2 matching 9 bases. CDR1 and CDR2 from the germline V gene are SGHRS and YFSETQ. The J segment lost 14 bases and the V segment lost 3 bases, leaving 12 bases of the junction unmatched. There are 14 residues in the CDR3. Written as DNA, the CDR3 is TGCGCCAGCAGCTCTTCCGGGACTAGCTTAGGGGAGTTCTTC. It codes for CASSSSGTSLGEFF.

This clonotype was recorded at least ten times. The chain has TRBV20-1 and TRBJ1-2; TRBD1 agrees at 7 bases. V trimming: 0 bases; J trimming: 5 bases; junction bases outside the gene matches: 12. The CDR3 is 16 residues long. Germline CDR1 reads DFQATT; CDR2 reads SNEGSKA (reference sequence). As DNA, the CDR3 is TGCAGTGCTAGAGACAGGGGGGGCCCCTTGGAGTATGGCTACACCTTC. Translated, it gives CSARDRGGPLEYGYTF.

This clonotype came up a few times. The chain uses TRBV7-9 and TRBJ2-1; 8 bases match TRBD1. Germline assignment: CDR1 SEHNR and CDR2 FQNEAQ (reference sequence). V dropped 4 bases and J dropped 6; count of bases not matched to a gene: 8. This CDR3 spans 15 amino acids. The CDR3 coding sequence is TGTGCCAGCAGCTCCCAGGACAGGGCTGGCAATGAGCAGTTCTTC. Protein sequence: CASSSQDRAGNEQFF. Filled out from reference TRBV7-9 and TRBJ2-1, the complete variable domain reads DTGVSQNPRHKITKRGQNVTFRCDPISEHNRLYWYRQTLGQGPEFLTYFQNEAQLEKSRLLSDRFSAERPKGSFSTLEIQRTEQGDSAMYLCASSSQDRAGNEQFFGPGTRLTVL.

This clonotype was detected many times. The CDR3: CASSLVFGPAATGELFF. As DNA, the CDR3 is TGTGCCAGCAGTTTGGTCTTTGGACCAGCAGCTACCGGGGAGCTGTTTTTT. The rearrangement joins TRBV28 to TRBJ2-2; D unclear. This CDR3 is 17 amino acids long. The germline V and J ends were trimmed by 3 bases and 5 bases, with 19 bases remaining between them. Germline lookup yields CDR1 MDHEN and CDR2 SYDVKM.

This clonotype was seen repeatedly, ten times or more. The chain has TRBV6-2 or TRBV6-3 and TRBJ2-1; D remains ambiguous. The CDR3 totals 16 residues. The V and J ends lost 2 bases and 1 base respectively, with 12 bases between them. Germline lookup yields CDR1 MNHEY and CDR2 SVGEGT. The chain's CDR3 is CASSYQALVSYNEQFF. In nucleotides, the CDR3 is TGTGCCAGCAGTTACCAGGCCCTTGTATCCTACAATGAGCAGTTCTTC.

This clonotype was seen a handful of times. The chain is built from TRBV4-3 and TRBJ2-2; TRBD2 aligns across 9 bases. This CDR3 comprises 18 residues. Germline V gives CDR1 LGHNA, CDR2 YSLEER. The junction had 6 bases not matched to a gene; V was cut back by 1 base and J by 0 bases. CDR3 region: CASSQGRLAGPNTGELFF. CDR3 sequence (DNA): TGCGCCAGCAGCCAAGGGAGGCTAGCGGGACCGAACACCGGGGAGCTGTTTTTT.

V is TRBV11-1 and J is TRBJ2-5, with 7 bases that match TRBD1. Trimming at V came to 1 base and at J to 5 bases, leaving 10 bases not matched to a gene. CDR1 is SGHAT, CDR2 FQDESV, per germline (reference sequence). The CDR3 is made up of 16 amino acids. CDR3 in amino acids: CASSLEGANQRETQYF. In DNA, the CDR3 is TGTGCCAGCAGCTTAGAGGGGGCCAACCAAAGGGAGACCCAGTACTTC.

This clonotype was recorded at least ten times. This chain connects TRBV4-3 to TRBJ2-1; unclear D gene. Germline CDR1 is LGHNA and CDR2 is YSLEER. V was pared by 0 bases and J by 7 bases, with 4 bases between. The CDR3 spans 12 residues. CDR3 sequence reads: CASSQEGNEQFF. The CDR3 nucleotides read TGCGCCAGCAGCCAAGAGGGGAATGAGCAGTTCTTC.

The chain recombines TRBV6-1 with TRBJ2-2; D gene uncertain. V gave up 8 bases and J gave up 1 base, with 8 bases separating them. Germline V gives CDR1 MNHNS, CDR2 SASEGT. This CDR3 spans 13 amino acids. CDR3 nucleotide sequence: TGTGCCAGCGCCCCAGGGAACACCGGGGAGCTGTTTTTT. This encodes CASAPGNTGELFF.

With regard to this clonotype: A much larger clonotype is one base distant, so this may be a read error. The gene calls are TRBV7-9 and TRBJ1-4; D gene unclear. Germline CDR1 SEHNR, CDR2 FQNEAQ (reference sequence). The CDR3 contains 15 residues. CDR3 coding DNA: TGTACCAGCAGCCCCAGCGGGAAAGTCGATGAAAAACTGTTTTTT. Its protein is CTSSPSGKVDEKLFF.

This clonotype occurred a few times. The CDR3 DNA follows: TGCAGTGCTGCCCCCCCGGGGTTGGACGAGCAGTACTTC. Amino acid sequence: CSAAPPGLDEQYF. V usage is TRBV20-1 and J usage is TRBJ2-7; D perhaps matches TRBD2 (5 bases). This CDR3 has 13 residues. CDR1 is DFQATT and CDR2 is SNEGSKA in the germline V gene (reference sequence). Trimming pared 5 bases from V and 5 bases from J, leaving 16 bases between.

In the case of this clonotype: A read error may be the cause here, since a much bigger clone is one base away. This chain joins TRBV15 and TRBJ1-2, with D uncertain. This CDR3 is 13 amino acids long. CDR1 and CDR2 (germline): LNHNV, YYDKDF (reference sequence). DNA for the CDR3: TGTGCCACCAGGAACCCTGCCTTCTATAGCTACACCTTC. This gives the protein CATRNPAFYSYTF. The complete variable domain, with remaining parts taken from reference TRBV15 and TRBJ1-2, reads DAMVIQNPRYQVTQFGKPVTLSCSQTLNHNVMYWYQQKSSQAPKLLFHYYDKDFNNEADTPDNFQSRRPNTSFCFLDIRSPGLGDTAMYLCATRNPAFYSYTFGSGTRLTVV.

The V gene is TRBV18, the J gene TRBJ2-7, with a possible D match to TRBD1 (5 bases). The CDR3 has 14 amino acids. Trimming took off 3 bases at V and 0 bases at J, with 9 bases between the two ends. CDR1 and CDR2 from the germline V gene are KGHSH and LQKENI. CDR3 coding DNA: TGTGCCAGCTCACCCTACAGGAGCTCCTACGAGCAGTACTTC. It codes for CASSPYRSSYEQYF.

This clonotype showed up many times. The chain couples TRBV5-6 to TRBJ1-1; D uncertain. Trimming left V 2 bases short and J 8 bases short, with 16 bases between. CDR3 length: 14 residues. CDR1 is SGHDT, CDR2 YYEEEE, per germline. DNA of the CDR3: TGTGCCAGCAGCTTTTCGAGCGGCCTCGGGGAAGCTTTCTTT. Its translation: CASSFSSGLGEAFF.

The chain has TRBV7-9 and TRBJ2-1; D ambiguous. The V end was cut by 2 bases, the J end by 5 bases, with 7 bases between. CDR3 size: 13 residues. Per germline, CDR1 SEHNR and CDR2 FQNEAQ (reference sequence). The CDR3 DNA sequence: TGTGCCAGCAGCTTAATTAACCACAATGAGCAGTTCTTC. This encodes CASSLINHNEQFF.

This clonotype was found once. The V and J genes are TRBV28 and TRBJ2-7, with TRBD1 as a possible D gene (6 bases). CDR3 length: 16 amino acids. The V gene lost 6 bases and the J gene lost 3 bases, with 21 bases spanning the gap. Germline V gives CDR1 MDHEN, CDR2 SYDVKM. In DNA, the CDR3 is TGTGCCAGCAGCCCAGCAGGAGGCAGGGGAGACTACGAGCAGTACTTC. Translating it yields CASSPAGGRGDYEQYF.

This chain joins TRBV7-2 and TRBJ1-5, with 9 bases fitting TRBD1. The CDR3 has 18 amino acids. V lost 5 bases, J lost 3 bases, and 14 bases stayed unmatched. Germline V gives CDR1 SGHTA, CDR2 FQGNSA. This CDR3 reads CASSQRDRDGSPNQPQHF. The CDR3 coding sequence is TGTGCCAGCAGCCAAAGGGACAGGGACGGGTCCCCCAATCAGCCCCAGCATTTT.

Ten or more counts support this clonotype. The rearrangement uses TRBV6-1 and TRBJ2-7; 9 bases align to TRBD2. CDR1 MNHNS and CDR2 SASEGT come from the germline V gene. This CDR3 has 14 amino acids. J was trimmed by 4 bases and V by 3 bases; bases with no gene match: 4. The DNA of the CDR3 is TGTGCCAGCAGTGATTCTGCGGGAGGGTACGAGCAGTACTTC. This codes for CASSDSAGGYEQYF.

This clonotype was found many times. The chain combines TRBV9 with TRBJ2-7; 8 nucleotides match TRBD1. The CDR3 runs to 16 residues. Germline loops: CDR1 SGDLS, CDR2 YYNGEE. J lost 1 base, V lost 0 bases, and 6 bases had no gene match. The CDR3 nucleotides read TGTGCCAGCAGCGTAGAACCAGGGGGCTCGTCCTACGAGCAGTACTTC. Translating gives CASSVEPGGSSYEQYF.

This chain's CDR3 is CASSHGAVNTEAFF. The CDR3 region has the DNA TGTGCCAGCAGCCACGGAGCGGTGAACACTGAAGCTTTCTTT. This sequence joins TRBV3-1 and TRBJ1-1; D unresolved. CDR3 length: 14 residues. CDR1 is LGHDT, CDR2 YNNKEL, per germline (reference sequence). The germline V and J ends were trimmed by 3 bases and 0 bases, with 8 bases remaining between them. The full variable domain, completed using reference TRBV3-1 and TRBJ1-1, is DTAVSQTPKYLVTQMGNDKSIKCEQNLGHDTMYWYKQDSKKFLKIMFSYNNKELIINETVPNRFSPKSPDKAHLNLHINSLELGDSAVYFCASSHGAVNTEAFFGQGTRLTVV.

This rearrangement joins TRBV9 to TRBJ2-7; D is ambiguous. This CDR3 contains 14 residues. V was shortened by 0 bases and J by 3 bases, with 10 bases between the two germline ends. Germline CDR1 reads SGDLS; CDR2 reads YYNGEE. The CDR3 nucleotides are TGTGCCAGCAGCGTAGAACCGGAGTTCTACGAGCAGTACTTC. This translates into CASSVEPEFYEQYF.

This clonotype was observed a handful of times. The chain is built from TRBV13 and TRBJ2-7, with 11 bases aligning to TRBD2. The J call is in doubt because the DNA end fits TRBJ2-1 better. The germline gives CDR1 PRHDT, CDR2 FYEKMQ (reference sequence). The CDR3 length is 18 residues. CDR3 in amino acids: CASSLGLSQLAGAYEQFF. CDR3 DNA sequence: TGTGCCAGCAGCTTAGGCCTCTCCCAACTAGCGGGGGCCTACGAGCAGTTCTTC.

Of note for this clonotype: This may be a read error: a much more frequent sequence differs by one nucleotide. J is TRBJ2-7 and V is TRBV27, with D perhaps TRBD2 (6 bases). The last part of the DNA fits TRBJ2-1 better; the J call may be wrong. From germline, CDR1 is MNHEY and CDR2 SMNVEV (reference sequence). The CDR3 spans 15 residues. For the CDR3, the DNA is TGTGCCAGCAGTAACCAAGGCGGGACCATTTACGAGCAGTTCTTC. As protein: CASSNQGGTIYEQFF.

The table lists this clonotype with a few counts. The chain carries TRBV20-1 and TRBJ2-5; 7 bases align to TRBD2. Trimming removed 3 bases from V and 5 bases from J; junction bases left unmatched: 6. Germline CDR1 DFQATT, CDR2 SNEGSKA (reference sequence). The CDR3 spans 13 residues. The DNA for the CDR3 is TGCAGTGCTAGTTCGGGGGGAGCTGAGACCCAGTACTTC. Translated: CSASSGGAETQYF.

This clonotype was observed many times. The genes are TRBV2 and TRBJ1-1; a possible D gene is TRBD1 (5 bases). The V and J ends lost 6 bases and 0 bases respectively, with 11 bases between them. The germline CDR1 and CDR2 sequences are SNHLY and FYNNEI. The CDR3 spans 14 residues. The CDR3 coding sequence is TGTGCCAGCAGGGCAGACAGCGTGAACACTGAAGCTTTCTTT. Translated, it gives CASRADSVNTEAFF. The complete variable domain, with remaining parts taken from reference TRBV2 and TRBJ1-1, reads EPEVTQTPSHQVTQMGQEVILRCVPISNHLYFYWYRQILGQKVEFLVSFYNNEISEKSEIFDDQFSVERPDGSNFTLKIRSTKLEDSAMYFCASRADSVNTEAFFGQGTRLTVV.